This passage covers 2 T cell receptor beta chains from one sample sequenced in a study of blood T cell repertoires in COVID-19. Repertoires were generated with immunoSEQ multiplex PCR, while TCRdb's copy carries only in-frame clones and drops some. The data contain fewer than 35,000 clones, 70% to 90% of them singletons. Sequencing input: peripheral blood. The receptors come from a man aged 80 or over with active COVID-19.

This chain joins TRBV7-9 and TRBJ2-5; TRBD2 is a possible D gene (7 bases). The germline CDR1 and CDR2 sequences are SEHNR and FQNEAQ (reference sequence). V was pared by 5 bases and J by 5 bases, with 24 bases between. The CDR3 spans 17 residues. CDR3 loop: CASSQTPGGGALETQYF. The CDR3 DNA follows: TGTGCCAGCAGCCAAACCCCTGGTGGGGGGGCCCTTGAGACCCAGTACTTC.

By share of the sample, this clone is medium-sized (0.01 to 0.1%). The CDR3 loop reads CASSLDRVHGYTF. The CDR3 coding sequence is TGTGCCAGCAGCTTAGACAGGGTCCATGGCTACACCTTC. V is TRBV7-9 and J is TRBJ1-2, with a weak D call TRBD1 (6 bases). CDR3 size: 13 residues. The V gene's germline CDR1 is SEHNR and CDR2 FQNEAQ (reference sequence). The V end was cut by 1 base, the J end by 6 bases, with 9 bases between.